This entry lists 32 T cell receptor beta chains sequenced from one sample in a study of PD-L1 blockade in urothelial cancer. The time point here: pretreatment peripheral blood. The repertoire was sequenced with immunoSEQ multiplex PCR; TCRdb's copy has only in-frame clones and lacks some. The table records around 45,000 clones, around 81% of them present only once. Sequencing used PBMCs, obtained around atezolizumab (anti-PD-L1) treatment. These receptors were collected from a man aged 60-69 years with urothelial cancer.

This chain uses TRBV10-1 with TRBJ1-1; D not certain. V was shortened by 3 bases and J by 7 bases, with 21 bases between the two germline ends. The CDR3 is 16 residues long. The germline CDR1 and CDR2 sequences are WNHNN and SYGVQD (reference sequence). In nucleotides, the CDR3 is TGCGCCAGCAGTGATCGGAATGCAGAATTAACGGGTGAAGCTTTCTTT. Protein product: CASSDRNAELTGEAFF.

The rearrangement links TRBV11-3 to TRBJ2-3; D may be TRBD1 (6 bases). The CDR3 is made up of 18 amino acids. Between the trimmed V and J ends, which lost 1 base and 5 bases, there was a span of 22 bases. Germline CDR1 is SGHNT and CDR2 is YENEEA. The CDR3 nucleotides are TGTGCCAGCAGCTTAGGTCGTCGGGACACCGAACCACAAGATACGCAGTATTTT. Amino acid sequence: CASSLGRRDTEPQDTQYF.

This chain uses TRBV10-3 with TRBJ2-3; D unclear. Germline V gene sequence: CDR1 ENHRY, CDR2 SYGVKD. Trimming removed 4 bases from V and 0 bases from J, with 8 bases in between. This CDR3 is 14 amino acids long. CDR3 bases: TGTGCCATCAGTGTGCCGGGTAGCACAGATACGCAGTATTTT. Protein product: CAISVPGSTDTQYF.

V usage is TRBV5-1 and J usage is TRBJ1-3; tentatively, D is TRBD1 (6 bases). V shed 0 bases and J shed 4 bases, with 17 bases lying between them. Per the germline V gene, CDR1 is SGHRS and CDR2 is YFSETQ. The CDR3 extends over 17 amino acids. The CDR3 spells CASSLGDTAIRGNTIYF. For the CDR3, the DNA is TGCGCCAGCAGCTTGGGGGACACTGCGATCCGGGGAAACACCATATATTTT.

This clone was picked up a small number of times. An end of the junction does not agree with germline; a read error may underlie this. This rearrangement joins TRBV18 to TRBJ1-5, with D tentatively TRBD1 (6 bases). CDR3 length: 18 amino acids. Germline V lookup: CDR1 KGHSH, CDR2 LQKENI. CDR3 sequence: CASSPILYRDNSNQPQRF. The CDR3 nucleotides read TGTGCCAGCTCCCCGATTTTATACCGGGACAATAGCAATCAGCCCCAGCGTTTT. The full variable domain, with the rest looked up from reference TRBV18 and TRBJ1-5, is NAGVMQNPRHLVRRRGQEARLRCSPMKGHSHVYWYRQLPEEGLKFMVYLQKENIIDESGMPKERFSAEFPKEGPSILRIQQVVRGDSAAYFCASSPILYRDNSNQPQRFGDGTRLSIL.

The CDR3 DNA sequence: TGCGCCAGCAGCCAGGGGAATAATGGAGGGATTAATGAAAAACTGTTTTTT. Translation gives CASSQGNNGGINEKLFF. The genes are TRBV4-3 and TRBJ1-4; no clear D. V was trimmed by 3 bases and J by 4 bases, leaving 18 bases between them. The CDR3 is made up of 17 amino acids. Germline V gene data show CDR1 as LGHNA and CDR2 as YSLEER.

V is TRBV28 and J is TRBJ1-1; D possibly corresponds to TRBD1 (5 bases). Trimming pared 6 bases from V and 4 bases from J, leaving 12 bases between. Germline V gives CDR1 MDHEN, CDR2 SYDVKM. There are 13 residues in the CDR3. CDR3 region: CASRVDRGTEAFF. The CDR3 DNA reads as TGTGCCAGCAGGGTAGATAGGGGCACTGAAGCTTTCTTT. Together with reference TRBV28 and TRBJ1-1, the CDR3 gives the full variable domain: DVKVTQSSRYLVKRTGEKVFLECVQDMDHENMFWYRQDPGLGLRLIYFSYDVKMKEKGDIPEGYSVSREKKERFSLILESASTNQTSMYLCASRVDRGTEAFFGQGTRLTVV.

The chain carries TRBV2 and TRBJ2-7; TRBD1 is a possible D gene (6 bases). V lost 1 base and J lost 6, with 10 bases in between. The CDR3 extends over 13 amino acids. CDR1 and CDR2 (germline): SNHLY, FYNNEI. CDR3 bases: TGTGCCAGCAGTGAAGAGAGGGACACCGAGCAGTACTTC. Translation gives CASSEERDTEQYF.

J is TRBJ1-4 and V is TRBV28; the D is unclear. Germline V gene sequence: CDR1 MDHEN, CDR2 SYDVKM. The CDR3 sequence is 16 residues long. V was clipped by 7 bases and J by 2 bases, with 17 bases between them. The CDR3 coding sequence is TGTGCCAGCACCAACGTCGGGTTAAGGACTAATGAAAAACTGTTTTTT. Protein: CASTNVGLRTNEKLFF.

This chain connects TRBV11-2 to TRBJ2-5, with unresolved D. The V gene's germline CDR1 is SGHAT and CDR2 FQNNGV. CDR3 length: 14 amino acids. Trimming removed 1 base at V and 2 bases at J, with 8 bases between. The CDR3 bases are TGTGCCAGCAGCTTAGGGTACAGACAAGAGACCCAGTACTTC. It encodes CASSLGYRQETQYF.

The V and J genes are TRBV6-6 and TRBJ2-7, with a possible D match to TRBD1 (6 bases). Trimming removed 8 bases at V and 2 bases at J, with 10 bases between. CDR3 length: 12 amino acids. Germline CDR1 MNHNY, CDR2 SVGAGI (reference sequence). The CDR3 here is CASRAGAYEQYF. The CDR3 DNA follows: TGTGCCAGCCGTGCAGGGGCCTACGAGCAGTACTTC.

The DNA of the CDR3 is TGTGCCACCAGCAGAGATCCGGGCGGGCCTCCCTACAATGAGCAGTTCTTC. It translates to CATSRDPGGPPYNEQFF. The genes are TRBV15 and TRBJ2-1; D perhaps matches TRBD2 (5 bases). The CDR3 spans 17 residues. Trimming left V 0 bases short and J 2 bases short, with 14 bases between. Germline V gene data show CDR1 as LNHNV and CDR2 as YYDKDF (reference sequence). The whole variable domain, remainder taken from reference TRBV15 and TRBJ2-1, is DAMVIQNPRYQVTQFGKPVTLSCSQTLNHNVMYWYQQKSSQAPKLLFHYYDKDFNNEADTPDNFQSRRPNTSFCFLDIRSPGLGDTAMYLCATSRDPGGPPYNEQFFGPGTRLTVL.

This clone was counted a few times. The V gene is TRBV2, the J gene TRBJ2-3; TRBD2 agrees at 12 bases. This CDR3 contains 17 residues. Trimming took 4 bases from V and 2 from J; bases not matched to a gene: 7. The germline V gene has CDR1 SNHLY and CDR2 FYNNEI. The CDR3 nucleotides read TGTGCCAGCAGTGCCCGACTAGCGGGAGATTTCACAGATACGCAGTATTTT. This translates into CASSARLAGDFTDTQYF. The full variable domain, in which reference TRBV2 and TRBJ2-3 provide the parts outside the CDR3, is EPEVTQTPSHQVTQMGQEVILRCVPISNHLYFYWYRQILGQKVEFLVSFYNNEISEKSEIFDDQFSVERPDGSNFTLKIRSTKLEDSAMYFCASSARLAGDFTDTQYFGPGTRLTVL.

The V gene is TRBV7-2, the J gene TRBJ2-5; perhaps TRBD1 as D (6 bases). V lost 0 bases and J lost 2, with 10 bases in between. The CDR3 runs 15 residues. CDR1 is SGHTA, CDR2 FQGNSA, per germline. The CDR3 region is CASSLARQAQETQYF. DNA for the CDR3: TGTGCCAGCAGCTTAGCGAGACAGGCACAAGAGACCCAGTACTTC.

This sequence joins TRBV7-8 and TRBJ2-7, with 9 bases fitting TRBD1. After removal of 3 bases from V and 4 bases from J, the junction contained 7 bases not matched to a gene. CDR1 and CDR2 from the germline V gene are SGHVS and FQNEAQ. This CDR3 has 15 amino acids. This CDR3 is CASSFAGTGYYEQYF. CDR3 nucleotide sequence: TGTGCCAGCAGCTTCGCCGGGACAGGGTATTACGAGCAGTACTTC.

V is TRBV28 and J is TRBJ2-2, with D unresolved. CDR1 and CDR2 (germline): MDHEN, SYDVKM. The CDR3 sequence is 16 residues long. V was pared by 5 bases and J by 0 bases, with 13 bases between. The CDR3 region has the DNA TGTGCCAGCAGTCCCCCGGGTTTCGCGAACACCGGGGAGCTGTTTTTT. This sequence encodes CASSPPGFANTGELFF.

This chain connects TRBV12-5 to TRBJ2-1; 9 bases align to TRBD2. CDR3 length: 15 residues. V lost 1 base to trimming and J lost 7 bases; unmatched junction nucleotides: 5. CDR1 and CDR2 (germline): LGHNT, FRNRAP. The CDR3 bases are TGTGCTAGTGGTTTGGGTAGCGGGGGAGGGAATGAGCAGTTCTTC. It codes for CASGLGSGGGNEQFF.

About this clone: A far larger clone lies a single base away; this is likely a read error. V is TRBV5-1 and J is TRBJ1-3; D gene ambiguous. Looked up from germline, CDR1 is SGHRS and CDR2 is YFSETQ. Trimming took off 1 base at V and 2 bases at J, with 7 bases between the two ends. The CDR3 covers 14 residues. DNA of the CDR3: TGCGCCAGCAGCTTGACCGGGACTGGAAACACCATATATTTT. It encodes CASSLTGTGNTIYF.

The CDR3 loop reads CASSQGGGGYTF. For the CDR3, the DNA is TGCGCCAGCAGCCAGGGAGGAGGTGGCTACACCTTC. This chain links TRBV5-1 with TRBJ1-2; a weak D match, TRBD1 (5 bases). CDR1 and CDR2 (germline): SGHRS, YFSETQ. V was cut by 4 bases and J by 7 bases, with 11 bases left in between. This CDR3 region has 12 residues.

V is TRBV28 and J is TRBJ1-4, with D unresolved. Looked up from germline, CDR1 is MDHEN and CDR2 is SYDVKM. The V and J ends lost 3 bases and 8 bases respectively, with 7 bases between them. The CDR3 is 12 amino acids. CDR3 bases: TGTGCCAGCAGTTTGACTGGGGAAAAACTGTTTTTT. Amino acids: CASSLTGEKLFF. The full variable domain, rest sourced from reference TRBV28 and TRBJ1-4, is DVKVTQSSRYLVKRTGEKVFLECVQDMDHENMFWYRQDPGLGLRLIYFSYDVKMKEKGDIPEGYSVSREKKERFSLILESASTNQTSMYLCASSLTGEKLFFGSGTQLSVL.

CDR3 coding DNA: TGCAGCGCAAACCCGGGACTAGCGTTATACAATGAGCAGTTCTTC. Translating it yields CSANPGLALYNEQFF. V and J are TRBV29-1 and TRBJ2-1, with 10 bases lining up with TRBD2. The CDR3 runs 15 residues. The germline V gene encodes CDR1 SQVTM and CDR2 ANQGSEA. V shed 7 bases, J shed 4 bases, and the junction held 10 bases outside the gene matches.

The V gene is TRBV5-5, the J gene TRBJ2-7; TRBD2 matches at 9 bases. Trimming cost V 0 bases and J 7 bases; bases outside gene matches: 2. This CDR3 spans 13 amino acids. Germline V gene sequence: CDR1 SGHKS, CDR2 YYEKEE (reference sequence). The CDR3 DNA reads as TGTGCCAGCAGCTTGGGTCTAGCGGGGGAGCAGTACTTC. As protein: CASSLGLAGEQYF.

The V call is TRBV19, the J call TRBJ1-2; D uncertain. The germline V gene encodes CDR1 LNHDA and CDR2 SQIVND (reference sequence). The CDR3 totals 13 residues. Trimming left V 3 bases short and J 2 bases short, with 7 bases between. In DNA form, the CDR3 reads TGTGCCAGTAGTATCACCAGGAACTATGGCTACACCTTC. It yields the protein CASSITRNYGYTF.

On this clone itself: The same CDR3 arises from other DNA sequences in this sample as well. The rearrangement links TRBV5-1 to TRBJ2-3; TRBD2 matches 7 bases. Germline CDR1 SGHRS, CDR2 YFSETQ. The CDR3 length is 16 residues. V lost 3 bases, J lost 0 bases, and 7 bases stayed unmatched. The CDR3 sequence: CASSWGRGPSTDTQYF. The DNA for the CDR3 is TGCGCCAGCAGCTGGGGGAGGGGCCCTAGCACAGATACGCAGTATTTT.

The chain has TRBV11-2 and TRBJ1-5; TRBD1 aligns across 8 bases. The CDR3 runs to 15 residues. CDR1 is SGHAT and CDR2 is FQNNGV in the germline V gene. V gave up 5 bases and J gave up 0 bases; unmatched junction bases: 3. The CDR3: CASSGTGLSNQPQHF. The CDR3 region has the DNA TGTGCCAGCAGCGGGACAGGCCTTAGCAATCAGCCCCAGCATTTT.

Here the CDR3 reads CASSLVGGSSAGELFF. CDR3 DNA: TGCGCCAGCAGCTTGGTTGGCGGGAGTAGCGCCGGGGAGCTGTTTTTT. V gene TRBV5-1 combines with J gene TRBJ2-2; 7 bases are shared with TRBD2. The V gene end was trimmed by 0 bases and the J gene end by 6 bases; junction bases not matched to a gene: 8. This CDR3 spans 16 amino acids. Looked up from germline, CDR1 is SGHRS and CDR2 is YFSETQ.

This rearrangement joins TRBV5-1 to TRBJ1-2; TRBD1 might be the D (5 bases). Looked up from germline, CDR1 is SGHRS and CDR2 is YFSETQ. The CDR3 spans 13 residues. V was cut by 4 bases and J by 1 base, with 8 bases left in between. The CDR3 sequence is CASSPDSNYGYTF. Here the CDR3 DNA reads TGCGCCAGCAGCCCTGACAGTAACTATGGCTACACCTTC.

The chain couples TRBV30 to TRBJ1-5, with 7 bases lining up with TRBD1. V shed 0 bases, J shed 2 bases, and the junction held 7 bases outside the gene matches. The germline V gene encodes CDR1 GTSNPN and CDR2 SVGIG (reference sequence). This CDR3 region has 16 residues. CDR3 DNA: TGTGCCTGGAGTGTAAGGTCAGGGGGTGGCAATCAGCCCCAGCATTTT. It encodes CAWSVRSGGGNQPQHF. Supplemented by reference TRBV30 and TRBJ1-5, the full variable domain reads SQTIHQWPATLVQPVGSPLSLECTVEGTSNPNLYWYRQAAGRGLQLLFYSVGIGQISSEVPQNLSASRPQDRQFILSSKKLLLSDSGFYLCAWSVRSGGGNQPQHFGDGTRLSIL.

The table lists this clone with a few counts. The CDR3 region has the DNA TGTGCCAGCAGTACGGTTAATCAGCCCCAGCATTTT. It yields the protein CASSTVNQPQHF. J is TRBJ1-5 and V is TRBV6-5; no reliable D call. Germline values: CDR1 MNHEY, CDR2 SVGAGI. The CDR3 totals 12 residues. Trimming removed 5 bases from V and 4 bases from J, with 6 bases in between.

This chain links TRBV18 with TRBJ1-4; 7 bases fit TRBD1. The germline V gene encodes CDR1 KGHSH and CDR2 LQKENI. V gave up 5 bases and J gave up 0 bases; unmatched junction bases: 6. The length of the CDR3 is 16 residues. The CDR3 sequence: CASSSGQLTTNEKLFF. The CDR3 DNA reads TGTGCCAGCTCATCGGGACAGCTAACAACTAATGAAAAACTGTTTTTT.

The chain joins TRBV7-9 to TRBJ2-7; D possibly corresponds to TRBD2 (5 bases). Germline V gives CDR1 SEHNR, CDR2 FQNEAQ (reference sequence). Trimming removed 7 bases at V and 0 bases at J, with 10 bases between. This CDR3 contains 13 residues. Here the CDR3 reads CASTPGDSYEQYF. The CDR3 DNA follows: TGTGCCAGCACCCCCGGGGACTCCTACGAGCAGTACTTC.

This rearrangement joins TRBV28 to TRBJ1-1; D possibly corresponds to TRBD1 (5 bases). CDR1 and CDR2 (germline): MDHEN, SYDVKM. V shed 5 bases and J shed 2 bases, with 9 bases lying between them. This CDR3 is built from 13 residues. The CDR3: CASSPQVNTEAFF. In DNA, the CDR3 is TGTGCCAGCAGTCCACAGGTTAACACTGAAGCTTTCTTT.